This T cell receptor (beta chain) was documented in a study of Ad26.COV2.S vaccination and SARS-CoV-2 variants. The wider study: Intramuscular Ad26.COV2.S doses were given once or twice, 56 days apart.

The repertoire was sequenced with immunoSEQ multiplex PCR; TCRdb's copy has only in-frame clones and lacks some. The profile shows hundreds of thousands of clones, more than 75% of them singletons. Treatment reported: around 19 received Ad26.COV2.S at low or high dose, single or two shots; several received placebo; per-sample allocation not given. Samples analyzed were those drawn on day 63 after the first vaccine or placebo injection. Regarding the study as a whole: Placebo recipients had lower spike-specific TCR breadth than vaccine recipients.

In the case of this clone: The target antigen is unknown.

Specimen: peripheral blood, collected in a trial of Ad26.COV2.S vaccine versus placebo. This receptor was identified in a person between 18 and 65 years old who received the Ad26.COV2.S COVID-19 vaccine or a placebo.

Here the CDR3 reads CASSLRGGGAHEQYF. Here the CDR3 DNA reads TGTGCCAGCAGTCTAAGGGGCGGGGGGGCCCACGAGCAGTACTTC. The chain carries TRBV6-5 and TRBJ2-7; 9 nucleotides agree with TRBD2. CDR1 is MNHEY, CDR2 SVGAGI, per germline. Losses at the gene ends were 5 bases for V and 5 bases for J; bases not matched to a gene: 10. The CDR3 totals 15 residues.